The rows below give T cell receptor beta chains drawn from one sample of a study of response to subunit inactivated influenza vaccine. TCRdb ran MiXCR on the RT-PCR reads and lists one entry per CDR3 protein. The repertoire holds a few hundred thousand distinct CDR3 sequences, roughly 15% seen once, with more than 9.5% in the top ten. Sample: PBMCs from blood, taken 12 days after vaccination. Every receptor here comes from a man in his fifties who received an inactivated influenza vaccine. Both conserved end residues are part of each CDR3. The D gene is left open where the match is weak. Expanded clones are given a class, and other clones once, few, many or no size at all.

len	v_gene	j_gene	abundance	d_gene	CDR3aa	CDR3nt
15	TRBV12-3/TRBV12-4	TRBJ2-5	.	TRBD1	CASSPRTGGQETQYF	TGTGCCAGCAGTCCCAGGACAGGTGGACAAGAGACCCAGTACTTC
17	TRBV19	TRBJ1-1	.	TRBD1	CASTNLPGTGGNTEAFF	TGTGCCAGTACCAACCTACCCGGGACAGGGGGGAACACTGAAGCTTTCTTT
20	TRBV5-6	TRBJ2-3	many	TRBD2	CASSFGTSMYGPGFTDTQYF	TGTGCCAGCAGCTTTGGGACTAGCATGTACGGGCCTGGCTTCACAGATACGCAGTATTTT
15	TRBV4-2	TRBJ2-3	few	.	CASSSGRGNPDTQYF	TGTGCCAGCAGTTCAGGAAGGGGCAACCCAGATACGCAGTATTTT
15	TRBV20-1	TRBJ2-1	few	TRBD2	CSASPLAGVRNEQFF	TGCAGTGCTAGTCCACTAGCGGGGGTCAGGAATGAGCAGTTCTTC
13	TRBV12-3/TRBV12-4	TRBJ1-5	few	.	CASRRQTNQPQHF	TGTGCCAGCAGAAGACAGACTAATCAGCCCCAGCATTTT
17	TRBV7-3	TRBJ2-2	few	.	CASSPYPLPHSAGELFF	TGTGCCAGCAGCCCGTACCCCCTCCCCCATAGCGCCGGGGAGCTGTTTTTT
16	TRBV9	TRBJ2-3	many	TRBD2	CASSVGPSGSADTQYF	TGTGCCAGCAGCGTAGGCCCTAGCGGGTCCGCAGATACGCAGTATTTT
15	TRBV12-3/TRBV12-4	TRBJ2-2	few	.	CASSSWSGDTGELFF	TGTGCCAGCAGTTCCTGGTCAGGGGACACCGGGGAGCTGTTTTTT
12	TRBV6-4	TRBJ2-3	.	.	CASSDLRDTQYF	TGTGCCAGCAGTGACTTGAGAGATACGCAGTATTTT
18	TRBV6-1	TRBJ2-7	.	TRBD2	CASSAGLAGFGSSYEQYF	TGTGCCAGCAGTGCCGGTCTAGCGGGTTTTGGGAGCTCCTACGAGCAGTACTTC
13	TRBV6-2/TRBV6-3	TRBJ2-7	.	.	CASSFAYGYEQYF	TGTGCCAGCAGTTTCGCCTATGGGTACGAGCAGTACTTC
15	TRBV5-1	TRBJ2-5	.	TRBD1	CASSSGTGFQETQYF	TGCGCCAGCAGCTCCGGGACAGGGTTCCAAGAGACCCAGTACTTC
12	TRBV7-9	TRBJ1-4	few	.	CASSVGNEKLFF	TGTGCCAGCAGCGTTGGTAACGAAAAACTGTTTTTT
17	TRBV11-2	TRBJ2-3	.	TRBD2	CASSLWTSGRATDTQYF	TGTGCCAGCAGCCTCTGGACTAGCGGGAGGGCCACAGATACGCAGTATTTT
14	TRBV20-1	TRBJ1-5	.	.	CSAKGLYSNQPQHF	TGCAGTGCTAAAGGGCTATATAGCAATCAGCCCCAGCATTTT
15	TRBV7-6	TRBJ2-7	few	.	CASSPEPTVIYEQYF	TGTGCCAGCAGCCCTGAACCGACCGTGATTTACGAGCAGTACTTC
15	TRBV28	TRBJ2-7	few	TRBD2	CASSSPMRGNYEQYF	TGTGCCAGCAGCTCCCCAATGCGGGGGAACTACGAGCAGTACTTC
16	TRBV12-3/TRBV12-4	TRBJ1-2	.	.	CASSIDRCGYNYGYTF	TGTGCCAGCAGTATCGACAGGTGCGGCTATAACTATGGCTACACCTTC
15	TRBV20-1	TRBJ2-2	few	TRBD2	CSARGLADWAGELFF	TGCAGTGCTAGGGGACTAGCGGACTGGGCCGGGGAGCTGTTTTTT
12	TRBV28	TRBJ1-2	.	.	CASSFDRNGYTF	TGTGCCAGCAGCTTCGACAGGAATGGCTACACCTTC
17	TRBV4-1	TRBJ1-1	few	.	CASSQGRVVKVNTEAFF	TGCGCCAGCAGCCAAGGAAGGGTCGTCAAGGTGAACACTGAAGCTTTCTTT
18	TRBV7-6	TRBJ2-3	few	.	CASSLAPFGSTSTDTQYF	TGTGCCAGCAGCTTAGCCCCCTTCGGCAGCACGAGCACAGATACGCAGTATTTT
14	TRBV28	TRBJ2-1	few	.	CASSFYSSYNEQFF	TGTGCCAGCAGTTTCTATAGCTCCTACAATGAGCAGTTCTTC
13	TRBV3-1	TRBJ2-7	many	TRBD1	CASSQTGVYEQYF	TGTGCCAGCAGCCAAACAGGGGTATACGAGCAGTACTTC
15	TRBV23-1	TRBJ2-2	.	.	CASSPPGPGTGELFF	TGCGCCAGCAGTCCCCCGGGACCGGGCACCGGGGAGCTGTTTTTT
17	TRBV7-3	TRBJ2-2	.	.	CASSLNQGLADTGELFF	TGTGCCAGCAGCTTAAACCAGGGGCTAGCGGACACCGGGGAGCTGTTTTTT
13	TRBV20-1	TRBJ2-3	few	.	CSARVLDTDTQYF	TGCAGTGCTAGAGTCCTGGACACAGATACGCAGTATTTT
14	TRBV5-5	TRBJ2-3	few	.	CASSRAWDTDTQYF	TGTGCCAGCAGCAGGGCCTGGGACACAGATACGCAGTATTTT
11	TRBV6-2/TRBV6-3	TRBJ2-1	few	.	CAVSRRGEQFF	TGTGCCGTTTCTAGGCGAGGGGAGCAGTTCTTC
14	TRBV21-1	TRBJ2-5	few	.	CASLAVDRQETQYF	TGTGCCAGCTTAGCCGTCGACAGACAAGAGACCCAGTACTTC
16	TRBV5-1	TRBJ2-3	few	TRBD2	CASSLGGLAATDTQYF	TGCGCCAGCAGCTTGGGGGGACTAGCGGCCACAGATACGCAGTATTTT
16	TRBV12-3/TRBV12-4	TRBJ1-1	.	TRBD1	CASSSLAGGTNTEAFF	TGTGCCAGCAGTTCTCTGGCAGGGGGAACCAACACTGAAGCTTTCTTT
12	TRBV29-1	TRBJ1-1	few	TRBD1	CSGTGGKGEAFF	TGCAGCGGTACAGGGGGCAAAGGGGAAGCTTTCTTT
18	TRBV5-1	TRBJ2-7	.	TRBD1	CASSLAGTGSRGGYEQYF	TGCGCCAGCAGCTTGGCCGGGACAGGGTCACGGGGCGGCTACGAGCAGTACTTC
16	TRBV15	TRBJ2-3	.	TRBD2	CATSREAGATLNTQYF	TGTGCCACCAGCAGGGAAGCGGGGGCCACTTTAAATACGCAGTATTTT
15	TRBV4-1	TRBJ1-2	few	.	CASSQDQGPGYGYTF	TGCGCCAGCAGCCAAGATCAGGGGCCAGGGTATGGCTACACCTTC
13	TRBV20-1	TRBJ1-4	.	.	CSANEGSNEKLFF	TGCAGTGCTAACGAGGGCTCTAATGAAAAACTGTTTTTT
15	TRBV7-9	TRBJ2-3	few	TRBD2	CASSPQRGATDTQYF	TGTGCCAGCAGCCCCCAGCGGGGGGCAACAGATACGCAGTATTTT
13	TRBV28	TRBJ2-7	.	.	CASSQGQNYEQYF	TGTGCCAGCAGCCAAGGACAGAACTACGAGCAGTACTTC
16	TRBV27	TRBJ1-6	few	TRBD1	CASKRGQGTYNSPLHF	TGTGCCAGCAAGAGGGGACAGGGGACCTATAATTCACCCCTCCACTTT